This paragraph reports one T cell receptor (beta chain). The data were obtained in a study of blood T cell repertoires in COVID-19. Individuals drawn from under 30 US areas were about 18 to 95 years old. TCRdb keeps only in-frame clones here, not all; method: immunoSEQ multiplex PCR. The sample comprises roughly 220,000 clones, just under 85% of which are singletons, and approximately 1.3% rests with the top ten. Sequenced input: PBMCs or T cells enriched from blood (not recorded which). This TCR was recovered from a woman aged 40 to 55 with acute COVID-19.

CDR3 sequence (DNA): TGTGCCAGCAGCGCTGACAGGGGCAATTACAATGAGCAGTTCTTC. This sequence encodes CASSADRGNYNEQFF. The V and J genes are TRBV5-6 and TRBJ2-1, with 8 bases identical to TRBD1. V trimming: 4 bases; J trimming: 4 bases; junction bases outside the gene matches: 7. Germline V lookup: CDR1 SGHDT, CDR2 YYEEEE. This CDR3 has 15 amino acids. Full variable domain (remainder filled in from reference TRBV5-6 and TRBJ2-1): DAGVTQSPTHLIKTRGQQVTLRCSPKSGHDTVSWYQQALGQGPQFIFQYYEEEERQRGNFPDRFSGHQFPNYSSELNVNALLLGDSALYLCASSADRGNYNEQFFGPGTRLTVL.